This TCR beta chain was recorded in a study of beta chain features in type 1 diabetes. Looking at the study overall: Investigators examined roughly 99,000,000 sorted cells across all samples. General study points: People with Type 1 diabetes carried modestly yet significantly shorter TCRB CDR3s in all four CD4+ subsets. Patients' naive, central memory and regulatory TCRB repertoires appeared more alike than those of healthy donors.

As every portion of the isolated RNA was reverse transcribed, the sequencing read expressed TCRB transcripts. TCRdb's table, derived via immunoSEQ multiplex PCR, lists solely in-frame clones and lacks some. The table records roughly 450,000 clones, approximately 15% of them present only once. V dropped 0 bases and J dropped 2; count of bases not matched to a gene: 0. Germline V gives CDR1 SGHRS, CDR2 YFSETQ. The CDR3 is 14 residues long. This clone has more than one count but fewer than ten. The target antigen is unknown. The authors obtained over 98% purity in all sorted populations. The clonotype comes from a man younger than 40 in good health. The sequenced material came from naive CD4+ T cells from blood. The J gene is TRBJ2-7, the V gene TRBV5-1, with 9 positions matching TRBD2. The CDR3 protein is CASSLASGAYEQYF. CDR3 sequence (DNA): TGCGCCAGCAGCTTGGCTAGCGGGGCCTACGAGCAGTACTTC.